Below, 18 T cell receptor beta chains from the same sample are listed, as sequenced in a study of T cells after yellow fever vaccination (dated by TCRdb to the late 2010s). The treatment or condition label, as the study defines it: live attenuated yellow fever vaccine strain. The library was obtained by 5' RACE. TCRdb names Illumina NovaSeq 6000 as the instrument used. The public reads were quality trimmed at Q25 with fastp and then assembled into clones with MiXCR by TCRdb, keeping productive beta chains. One record per CDR3 amino acid sequence lists the most common genes and DNA. The sample includes roughly 340,000 distinct CDR3 sequences, with under 5% observed a single time. The top ten clonotypes cover roughly 26% of the sample. The material sequenced was PBMCs, taken 5 days after the yellow fever booster vaccination. The receptors here all came from a young man who received the YFV17D yellow fever vaccine.

There are a few counts of this clonotype. The chain links TRBV5-6 to TRBJ1-2; possible D gene TRBD1, 5 bases. Germline loops: CDR1 SGHDT, CDR2 YYEEEE. CDR3 size: 12 residues. V was clipped by 4 bases and J by 8 bases, with 12 bases between them. The DNA for the CDR3 is TGTGCCAGCAGCGGTGGACACCCAGGCTACACCTTC. It specifies CASSGGHPGYTF.

This clonotype was counted a few times. J is TRBJ2-3 and V is TRBV7-2, with unresolved D. The length of the CDR3 is 11 residues. Germline assignment: CDR1 SGHTA and CDR2 FQGNSA. V shed 2 bases and J shed 7 bases, with 4 bases lying between them. The CDR3 DNA is TGTGCCAGCAGCTTATCGTATACGCAGTATTTT. Its protein product is CASSLSYTQYF.

In its sample, this clonotype was seen a few times. The chain uses TRBV27 and TRBJ2-7; a possible D gene is TRBD1 (6 bases). This CDR3 has 13 residues. Germline V gene data show CDR1 as MNHEY and CDR2 as SMNVEV (reference sequence). V was pared by 5 bases and J by 12 bases, with 20 bases between. The CDR3 region is CASSLTVQGQAYF. The CDR3 DNA is TGTGCCAGCAGTCTAACGGTACAGGGTCAGGCGTACTTC.

The chain is built from TRBV11-2 and TRBJ2-1, with D unresolved. V was shortened by 0 bases and J by 8 bases, with 8 bases between the two germline ends. CDR1 and CDR2 (germline): SGHAT, FQNNGV. The CDR3 consists of 13 residues. CDR3 protein: CASSLDLVHEQFF. In DNA, the CDR3 is TGTGCCAGCAGCTTAGATTTGGTCCATGAGCAGTTCTTC.

This chain links TRBV5-1 with TRBJ2-6; D could derive from TRBD1 or TRBD2 (6 bases each). The CDR3 has 18 amino acids. Germline-derived CDR1 and CDR2 are SGHRS and YFSETQ. Trimming stripped 1 base from V and 0 bases from J, with 14 bases between. CDR3 DNA: TGCGCCAGCAGCTTGAGGGGGGCGTGGGACTCTGGGGCCAACGTCCTGACTTTC. Protein: CASSLRGAWDSGANVLTF.

This clonotype was recorded a few times. The chain employs TRBV7-9 and TRBJ2-7; TRBD1 matches at 8 bases. Losses at the gene ends were 5 bases for V and 6 bases for J; bases not matched to a gene: 3. Germline CDR1 and CDR2: SEHNR and FQNEAQ (reference sequence). The CDR3 totals 12 residues. CDR3 bases: TGTGCCAGCAGCATACAGGGGGGCGAGCAGTACGTC. Translated: CASSIQGGEQYV.

The V call is TRBV12-3 or TRBV12-4, the J call TRBJ2-1, with 8 positions matching TRBD2. The CDR3 is 13 amino acids. The V gene end was trimmed by 3 bases and the J gene end by 9 bases; junction bases not matched to a gene: 4. The CDR3 protein is CASSLPGGTEQFF. For the CDR3, the DNA is TGTGCCAGCAGTTTGCCGGGGGGGACTGAGCAGTTCTTC.

The table lists this clonotype with a few counts. The rearrangement joins TRBV6-2 or TRBV6-3 to TRBJ1-1; no clear D gene. The CDR3 spans 14 residues. Trimming cost V 4 bases and J 11 bases, with 20 bases left between them. Germline lookup yields CDR1 MNHEY and CDR2 SVGEGT. The CDR3 region has the DNA TGTGCCAGCAGTTCCCTCTGGGAGGGAGCGGGGGCTTTCTTT. This sequence encodes CASSSLWEGAGAFF.

J is TRBJ2-1 and V is TRBV6-5, with 9 bases identical to TRBD1. Germline-derived CDR1 and CDR2 are MNHEY and SVGAGI. After removal of 6 bases from V and 7 bases from J, the junction contained 7 bases not matched to a gene. The CDR3 totals 14 residues. For the CDR3, the DNA is TGTGCCAGCAGCGCGACAGGGGGTGGGAATGAGCAGTTCTTC. Its translation: CASSATGGGNEQFF.

This rearrangement joins TRBV4-1 to TRBJ2-6; TRBD1 matches 8 bases. Germline V lookup: CDR1 MGHRA, CDR2 YSYEKL. J was trimmed by 1 base and V by 2 bases; bases with no gene match: 7. The CDR3 is made up of 18 amino acids. Written as DNA, the CDR3 is TGCGCCAGCAGCCAACCCGGGACAGGCAAATCTGGGGCCAACGTCCTGACTTTC. Translated, it gives CASSQPGTGKSGANVLTF.

In this sample, this clonotype turned up many times. In DNA form, the CDR3 reads TGTGCCTGGAGTAAACAGGGGGGGTACGAGCAGTACTTC. It encodes CAWSKQGGYEQYF. The J gene is TRBJ2-7, the V gene TRBV30; maybe TRBD1 (8 bases). Trimming took 2 bases from V and 4 from J, leaving 12 bases between them. This CDR3 is built from 13 residues. Germline V gene sequence: CDR1 GTSNPN, CDR2 SVGIG (reference sequence).

This clonotype was counted between two and nine times. The CDR3 DNA follows: TGTGCCAGCGGAACATCCTATGGCTACACCTTC. Protein: CASGTSYGYTF. J is TRBJ1-2 and V is TRBV27, with D unresolved. CDR3 length equals 11 residues. The germline V gene encodes CDR1 MNHEY and CDR2 SMNVEV (reference sequence). Trimming cost V 8 bases and J 4 bases, with 8 bases left between them.

This clonotype was found a few times. The gene calls are TRBV19 and TRBJ2-5, with D unresolved. The CDR3 loop spans 14 amino acids. From germline, CDR1 is LNHDA and CDR2 SQIVND (reference sequence). Trimming took 2 bases from V and 5 from J, leaving 12 bases between them. The CDR3 nucleotides are TGTGCCAGTAGTATAACGGCCTCCGATGAGACCCAGTACTTC. It codes for CASSITASDETQYF. The complete variable domain, with remaining parts taken from reference TRBV19 and TRBJ2-5, reads DGGITQSPKYLFRKEGQNVTLSCEQNLNHDAMYWYRQDPGQGLRLIYYSQIVNDFQKGDIAEGYSVSREKKESFPLTVTSAQKNPTAFYLCASSITASDETQYFGPGTRLLVL.

This sequence joins TRBV6-2 or TRBV6-3 and TRBJ2-6, with D perhaps TRBD2 (7 bases). Germline lookup yields CDR1 MNHEY and CDR2 SVGEGT. The V and J ends lost 5 bases and 0 bases respectively, with 14 bases between them. This CDR3 is built from 17 residues. The CDR3 loop reads CASSNLGGASGANVLTF. CDR3 nucleotide sequence: TGTGCCAGCAGTAACCTGGGGGGGGCCTCTGGGGCCAACGTCCTGACTTTC.

This clonotype was counted ten times or more. The gene calls are TRBV24-1 and TRBJ2-5; D is unresolved. CDR3 length equals 13 residues. Trimming removed 5 bases from V and 1 base from J, with 7 bases in between. Germline V CDR1 and CDR2: KGHDR, SFDVKD. The CDR3 sequence: CATSVPGQETQYF. The CDR3, as DNA: TGTGCCACCAGTGTTCCGGGCCAAGAGACCCAGTACTTC.

This clonotype occurred many times. The chain joins TRBV29-1 to TRBJ2-1, with TRBD2 as a possible D gene (5 bases). The CDR3 length is 11 residues. Trimming took 6 bases from V and 10 from J, leaving 13 bases between them. The germline CDR1 and CDR2 sequences are SQVTM and ANQGSEA. CDR3 sequence reads: CSVAPGGEQFF. CDR3 in DNA: TGCAGCGTGGCCCCCGGAGGAGAGCAGTTCTTC.

This clonotype was observed many times. The V call is TRBV7-9, the J call TRBJ1-6; D possibly corresponds to TRBD1 (5 bases). The CDR3 consists of 17 residues. Deletions cut 0 bases from V and 6 bases from J, with 15 bases between. The germline CDR1 and CDR2 sequences are SEHNR and FQNEAQ (reference sequence). The CDR3 nucleotides are TGTGCCAGCAGCTTAGCGGCGGGGCCGCCTTTTAATTCACCCCTCCACTTT. Protein product: CASSLAAGPPFNSPLHF. Variable domain in full (rest from reference TRBV7-9 and TRBJ1-6): DTGVSQNPRHKITKRGQNVTFRCDPISEHNRLYWYRQTLGQGPEFLTYFQNEAQLEKSRLLSDRFSAERPKGSFSTLEIQRTEQGDSAMYLCASSLAAGPPFNSPLHFGNGTRLTVT.

The rearrangement joins TRBV6-2 or TRBV6-3 to TRBJ2-1; no reliable D call. Germline V gene data show CDR1 as MNHEY and CDR2 as SVGEGT. This CDR3 spans 12 amino acids. Trimming removed 7 bases from V and 9 bases from J, with 13 bases in between. The CDR3 reads CASTLRPPEQFF. The CDR3 DNA reads TGTGCCAGCACCCTACGCCCCCCTGAGCAGTTCTTC.